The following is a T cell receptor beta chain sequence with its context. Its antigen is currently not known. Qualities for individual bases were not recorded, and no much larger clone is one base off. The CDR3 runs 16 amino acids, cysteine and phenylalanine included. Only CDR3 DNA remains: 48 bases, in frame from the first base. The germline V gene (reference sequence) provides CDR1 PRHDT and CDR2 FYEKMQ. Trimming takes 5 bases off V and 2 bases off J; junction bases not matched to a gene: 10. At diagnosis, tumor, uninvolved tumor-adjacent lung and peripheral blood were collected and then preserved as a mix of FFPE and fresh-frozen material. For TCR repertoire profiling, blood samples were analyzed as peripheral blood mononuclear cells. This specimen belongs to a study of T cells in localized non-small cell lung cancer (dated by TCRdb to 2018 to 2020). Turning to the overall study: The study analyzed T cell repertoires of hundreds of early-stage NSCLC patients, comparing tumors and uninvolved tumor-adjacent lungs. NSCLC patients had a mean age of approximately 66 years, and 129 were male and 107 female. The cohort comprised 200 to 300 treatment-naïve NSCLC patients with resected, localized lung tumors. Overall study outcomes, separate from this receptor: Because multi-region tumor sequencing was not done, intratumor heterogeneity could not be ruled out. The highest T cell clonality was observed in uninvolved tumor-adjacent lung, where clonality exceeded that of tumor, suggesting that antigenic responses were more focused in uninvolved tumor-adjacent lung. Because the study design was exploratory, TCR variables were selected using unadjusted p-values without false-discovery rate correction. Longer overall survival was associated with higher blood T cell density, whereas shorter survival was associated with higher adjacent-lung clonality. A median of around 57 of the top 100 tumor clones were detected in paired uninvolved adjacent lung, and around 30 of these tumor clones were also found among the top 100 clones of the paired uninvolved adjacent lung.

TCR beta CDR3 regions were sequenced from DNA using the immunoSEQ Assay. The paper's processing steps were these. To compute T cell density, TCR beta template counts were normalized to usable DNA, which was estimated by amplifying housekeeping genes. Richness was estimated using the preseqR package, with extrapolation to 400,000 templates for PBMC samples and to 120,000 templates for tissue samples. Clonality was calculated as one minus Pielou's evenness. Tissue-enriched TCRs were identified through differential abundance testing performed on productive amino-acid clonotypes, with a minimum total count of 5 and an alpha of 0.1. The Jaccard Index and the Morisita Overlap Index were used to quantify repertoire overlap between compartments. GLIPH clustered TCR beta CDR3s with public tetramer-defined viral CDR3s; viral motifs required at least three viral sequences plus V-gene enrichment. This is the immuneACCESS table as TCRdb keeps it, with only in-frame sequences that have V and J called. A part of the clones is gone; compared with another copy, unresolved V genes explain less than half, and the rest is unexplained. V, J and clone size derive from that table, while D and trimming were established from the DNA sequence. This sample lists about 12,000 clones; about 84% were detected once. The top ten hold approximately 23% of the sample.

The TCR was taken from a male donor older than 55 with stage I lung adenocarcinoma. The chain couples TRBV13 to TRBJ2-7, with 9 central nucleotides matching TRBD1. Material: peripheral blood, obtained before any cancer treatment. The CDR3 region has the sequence CASSPRETGGAYEQYF. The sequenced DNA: TGTGCCAGCAGCCCCCGAGAGACAGGGGGAGCCTACGAGCAGTACTTC.